This TCR beta chain was profiled in a study of spatial heterogeneity in lung cancer. Across the study: A consistent excess of beta-chain over alpha-chain sequences was detected. Raw reads contained each unique TCR and UMI combination more than ten times on average.

Sample time point: sample taken at primary tumor resection. The input material, whole RNA from tumor, nontumor lung or frozen PBMC, was sequenced unsorted. TCR cDNA molecules each had a unique molecular identifier. TCRdb passed the 5' RACE reads through MiXCR, listing each CDR3 protein once. The sample gives tens of thousands of distinct CDR3 sequences, around 7.2% of which show up once; under 30% is in the top ten. The CDR3 contains 16 residues. V was trimmed by 7 bases and J by 2 bases, leaving 21 bases between them. Per the germline V gene, CDR1 is SGHTA and CDR2 is FQGNSA. Study-level points and caveats: Resection blood, more than follow-up blood, showed ubiquitous expanded tumor TCRs.

This clonotype has at least ten counts. What it recognizes is unknown. The rearrangement joins TRBV7-2 to TRBJ2-7; TRBD1 or TRBD2 may be the D gene (6 bases each). This sequence originates from a male donor with early-stage non-small cell lung cancer. Sequenced here: PBMCs, sampled at surgery. The CDR3 reads CASTLGGFGGPYEQYF. The CDR3 bases are TGTGCCAGCACCCTAGGGGGGTTTGGAGGCCCCTACGAGCAGTACTTC.